Below, 30 T cell receptor beta chains from the same sample are listed, as sequenced in a study of human T cells and chemical hapten exposure. The time point: healthy volunteer bleed at 6 weeks. Total RNA was isolated from whole blood that had not been fractionated. TCRdb reanalysed the RACE reads using MiXCR and keeps one entry per CDR3 protein. The data hold about 37,000 distinct CDR3 sequences, with 4.5% to 5.5% observed a single time. Input material: whole blood. These receptors all stem from a human donor in good health. Some clones in this sample may be carry-over from other donors' samples.

This chain connects TRBV25-1 to TRBJ1-1, with D possibly matching TRBD1 (5 bases). The V gene's germline CDR1 is MGHDK and CDR2 SYGVNS. The V gene lost 5 bases and the J gene lost 3 bases, with 16 bases spanning the gap. The CDR3 loop spans 15 amino acids. This chain's CDR3 is CASSLTAGADTEAFF. For the CDR3, the DNA is TGTGCCAGCAGTTTAACCGCCGGGGCAGACACTGAAGCTTTCTTT.

This clonotype was seen more than once but under ten times. The chain recombines TRBV5-1 with TRBJ2-3; weak D call: TRBD1 (5 bases). The CDR3 is 15 residues long. V shed 2 bases and J shed 2 bases, with 12 bases lying between them. Germline-derived CDR1 and CDR2 are SGHRS and YFSETQ. CDR3 coding DNA: TGCGCCAGCAGCTTAAGGGGCGGCCTCACAGATACGCAGTATTTT. Translated, it gives CASSLRGGLTDTQYF.

This clonotype came up a few times. The chain carries TRBV2 and TRBJ2-7; 9 nucleotides align to TRBD1. The trim removed 4 bases at V and 13 bases at J, leaving 17 bases unmatched. CDR1 SNHLY and CDR2 FYNNEI come from the germline V gene. This CDR3 region has 15 residues. CDR3 nucleotides: TGTGCCAGCAGTGTTATAATGGACAGGGGACGGGGCGATTACTTC. It yields the protein CASSVIMDRGRGDYF.

The genes are TRBV20-1 and TRBJ2-7; D perhaps matches TRBD2 (5 bases). Trimming took off 6 bases at V and 4 bases at J, with 16 bases between the two ends. Germline CDR1 and CDR2: DFQATT and SNEGSKA (reference sequence). The CDR3 contains 13 residues. CDR3 region: CSAHISGPYEQYF. The CDR3 DNA sequence: TGCAGTGCGCACATCAGCGGTCCATACGAGCAGTACTTC.

This clonotype came up many times. The chain employs TRBV7-2 and TRBJ1-1; D remains ambiguous. There are 14 residues in the CDR3. V lost 1 base, J lost 4 bases, and 10 bases lay in between. Germline V lookup: CDR1 SGHTA, CDR2 FQGNSA. CDR3 amino acids: CASSLVAVSTEAFF. The CDR3 nucleotides read TGTGCCAGCAGCTTAGTAGCAGTTAGCACTGAAGCTTTCTTT.

This clonotype has a count of ten or more. The J gene is TRBJ2-2, the V gene TRBV14; D unresolved. Trimming shortened V by 0 bases and J by 7 bases, and 6 bases separated the two germline ends. Germline V gene data show CDR1 as SGHDN and CDR2 as FVKESK. The CDR3 runs 13 residues. CDR3 protein: CASSQDRSGELFF. The CDR3 coding sequence is TGTGCCAGCAGCCAAGATCGGAGCGGGGAGCTGTTTTTT.

This clonotype has at least ten counts. This chain joins TRBV24-1 and TRBJ2-1, with 14 bases matching TRBD2. The junction had 5 bases not matched to a gene; V was cut back by 2 bases and J by 0 bases. The length of the CDR3 is 19 residues. Germline values: CDR1 KGHDR, CDR2 SFDVKD. DNA for the CDR3: TGTGCCACCAGTGATTACTCCGGGACTAGCGGGAGCTCCTACAATGAGCAGTTCTTC. Translated: CATSDYSGTSGSSYNEQFF.

This clonotype was picked up a small number of times. The chain couples TRBV7-2 to TRBJ2-7, with D possibly matching TRBD2 (7 bases). Germline values: CDR1 SGHTA, CDR2 FQGNSA. Trimming took 2 bases from V and 0 from J, leaving 17 bases between them. The CDR3 spans 17 residues. The CDR3 sequence: CASSLQPAGAGSYEQYF. The CDR3 nucleotides are TGTGCCAGCAGCTTACAGCCTGCGGGGGCTGGCTCCTACGAGCAGTACTTC.

There are many counts of this clonotype. The chain employs TRBV28 and TRBJ2-1; tentative D call: TRBD2 (5 bases). Looked up from germline, CDR1 is MDHEN and CDR2 is SYDVKM. The CDR3 is 14 residues long. V gave up 6 bases and J gave up 4 bases, with 13 bases separating them. In nucleotides, the CDR3 is TGTGCCAGCAGCCCCGGGGATTGGTACAATGAGCAGTTCTTC. It is translated as CASSPGDWYNEQFF. Full variable domain (outside the CDR3, taken from reference TRBV28 and TRBJ2-1): DVKVTQSSRYLVKRTGEKVFLECVQDMDHENMFWYRQDPGLGLRLIYFSYDVKMKEKGDIPEGYSVSREKKERFSLILESASTNQTSMYLCASSPGDWYNEQFFGPGTRLTVL.

There are many counts of this clonotype. The genes are TRBV5-6 and TRBJ1-2; a weak D match, TRBD1 (5 bases). Germline V gene data show CDR1 as SGHDT and CDR2 as YYEEEE. The CDR3 is 14 amino acids. The V gene lost 0 bases and the J gene lost 4 bases, with 10 bases spanning the gap. CDR3 protein: CASSLARQSYGYTF. Here the CDR3 DNA reads TGTGCCAGCAGCTTGGCCCGACAGAGCTATGGCTACACCTTC. The variable domain in full, completed from reference TRBV5-6 and TRBJ1-2, reads DAGVTQSPTHLIKTRGQQVTLRCSPKSGHDTVSWYQQALGQGPQFIFQYYEEEERQRGNFPDRFSGHQFPNYSSELNVNALLLGDSALYLCASSLARQSYGYTFGSGTRLTVV.

This clonotype has more than one count but fewer than ten. The chain joins TRBV3-1 to TRBJ1-3; TRBD1 is a possible D gene (5 bases). Trimming took 4 bases from V and 7 from J, leaving 23 bases between them. Germline lookup yields CDR1 LGHDT and CDR2 YNNKEL (reference sequence). The CDR3 totals 17 residues. CDR3 nucleotide sequence: TGTGCCAGCAGCCTAAGGATCGGGGCCGCCCGTAGGAACACCATATATTTT. Its protein is CASSLRIGAARRNTIYF.

V and J are TRBV10-3 and TRBJ2-1; the match to TRBD2 covers 10 bases. The trim removed 7 bases at V and 3 bases at J, leaving 3 bases unmatched. CDR1 is ENHRY and CDR2 is SYGVKD in the germline V gene. The CDR3 runs to 14 residues. CDR3 region: CAINPSGSYNEQFF. The CDR3 nucleotides read TGTGCCATCAACCCTAGCGGGAGCTACAATGAGCAGTTCTTC.

Ten or more counts support this clonotype. The chain is built from TRBV7-2 and TRBJ2-3, with a tentative D call TRBD1 (6 bases). The CDR3 runs 14 residues. The ends were cut back, 1 base at V and 3 bases at J, with 8 bases in the middle. Germline V lookup: CDR1 SGHTA, CDR2 FQGNSA. The CDR3 sequence is CASSLDRVTDTQYF. In nucleotides, the CDR3 is TGTGCCAGCAGCTTAGACAGGGTAACAGATACGCAGTATTTT.

Comment on this clonotype: This may stem from a read error, because a much larger clone lies one nucleotide away. The gene calls are TRBV29-1 and TRBJ2-4; 11 bases fit TRBD2. Germline-derived CDR1 and CDR2 are SQVTM and ANQGSEA. V lost 4 bases and J lost 3; bases outside the gene matches: 2. The CDR3 is made up of 14 amino acids. CDR3 coding DNA: TGCAGCGTTGGGACTAGCGGGTGCAAAAACATTCAGTACTTC. Protein sequence: CSVGTSGCKNIQYF. Together with reference TRBV29-1 and TRBJ2-4, the CDR3 gives the full variable domain: SAVISQKPSRDICQRGTSLTIQCQVDSQVTMMFWYRQQPGQSLTLIATANQGSEATYESGFVIDKFPISRPNLTFSTLTVSNMSPEDSSIYLCSVGTSGCKNIQYFGAGTRLSVL.

This clonotype was recorded many times. The rearrangement links TRBV5-1 to TRBJ2-1, with TRBD1 matching over 9 bases. This CDR3 spans 16 amino acids. CDR1 is SGHRS, CDR2 YFSETQ, per germline. With V trimmed by 5 bases and J by 7 bases, 13 bases remained unmatched. The DNA for the CDR3 is TGCGCCAGCAGTCTGGGGGGGACAGGGATCACGAATGAGCAGTTCTTC. This sequence encodes CASSLGGTGITNEQFF.

Only a few counts were recorded for this clonotype. The chain links TRBV5-6 to TRBJ2-4, with TRBD2 matching 11 bases. Germline CDR1 is SGHDT and CDR2 is YYEEEE. Trimming cost V 4 bases and J 6 bases; bases outside gene matches: 6. This CDR3 has 15 amino acids. In DNA, the CDR3 is TGTGCCAGCAGCAGATCGGGACTAGCGGCAAACATTCAGTACTTC. Its translation is CASSRSGLAANIQYF. Together with reference TRBV5-6 and TRBJ2-4, the CDR3 gives the full variable domain: DAGVTQSPTHLIKTRGQQVTLRCSPKSGHDTVSWYQQALGQGPQFIFQYYEEEERQRGNFPDRFSGHQFPNYSSELNVNALLLGDSALYLCASSRSGLAANIQYFGAGTRLSVL.

The chain links TRBV7-8 to TRBJ2-7; D is possibly TRBD1 (6 bases). With 4 bases removed from V and 0 bases from J, the gap between germline ends came to 22 bases. CDR1 is SGHVS, CDR2 FQNEAQ, per germline. The CDR3 is 18 residues long. The CDR3 region has the DNA TGTGCCAGCAGCTCGGCGGCCGGAACAGGGTCGTTCTCCTACGAGCAGTACTTC. It is translated as CASSSAAGTGSFSYEQYF. The whole variable domain, filled in from reference TRBV7-8 and TRBJ2-7, reads GAGVSQSPRYKVAKRGQDVALRCDPISGHVSLFWYQQALGQGPEFLTYFQNEAQLDKSGLPSDRFFAERPEGSVSTLKIQRTQQEDSAVYLCASSSAAGTGSFSYEQYFGPGTRLTVT.

This clonotype was detected a few times. The CDR3 is CASSDTGTGFYEQYF. CDR3 coding DNA: TGCGCCAGCAGTGATACCGGGACAGGGTTCTACGAGCAGTACTTC. The V gene is TRBV10-1, the J gene TRBJ2-7, with TRBD1 matching over 9 bases. The CDR3 length is 15 residues. CDR1 and CDR2 from the germline V gene are WNHNN and SYGVQD (reference sequence). The ends lost 3 bases at V and 3 bases at J; junction bases unmatched: 6.

V and J are TRBV5-1 and TRBJ2-7, with TRBD2 matching over 9 bases. Trimming removed 3 bases from V and 2 bases from J; junction bases left unmatched: 6. Germline loops: CDR1 SGHRS, CDR2 YFSETQ. There are 15 residues in the CDR3. The CDR3, as DNA: TGCGCCAGCAGCTCCTCTAGCGGGGCGACCTACGAGCAGTACTTC. This sequence encodes CASSSSSGATYEQYF.

This clonotype appeared many times. The chain carries TRBV30 and TRBJ2-3; D call uncertain. The CDR3 consists of 12 residues. V was shortened by 2 bases and J by 0 bases, with 3 bases between the two germline ends. Germline CDR1 is GTSNPN and CDR2 is SVGIG (reference sequence). The CDR3 nucleotides read TGTGCCTGGAGTTTTAGCACAGATACGCAGTATTTT. It specifies CAWSFSTDTQYF.

Many counts were recorded for this clonotype. The chain couples TRBV3-1 to TRBJ1-5, with D tentatively TRBD1 (5 bases). Germline CDR1 is LGHDT and CDR2 is YNNKEL (reference sequence). Trimming took 1 base from V and 7 from J, leaving 14 bases between them. CDR3 length: 15 residues. The CDR3 loop reads CASSQGQWGGQPQHF. The CDR3 coding sequence is TGTGCCAGCAGCCAAGGTCAGTGGGGCGGGCAGCCCCAGCATTTT.

This clonotype was observed at least ten times. The chain combines TRBV20-1 with TRBJ2-3; no reliable D call. Germline V lookup: CDR1 DFQATT, CDR2 SNEGSKA (reference sequence). The CDR3 contains 13 residues. V was cut by 1 base and J by 2 bases, with 7 bases left in between. This CDR3 is CSARARNTDTQYF. CDR3 sequence (DNA): TGCAGTGCTAGAGCCCGGAACACAGATACGCAGTATTTT.

This clonotype was picked up many times. J is TRBJ1-5 and V is TRBV2; D is possibly TRBD1 (6 bases). The V end lost 6 bases, the J end lost 7 bases, and 13 bases lay between the germline ends. The germline CDR1 and CDR2 sequences are SNHLY and FYNNEI. The CDR3 covers 13 residues. The CDR3 is CASRTNRDQPQHF. In DNA, the CDR3 is TGTGCCAGCAGGACGAACAGGGACCAGCCCCAGCATTTT.

The CDR3 loop reads CASRERDRGRRGTEAFF. The DNA for the CDR3 is TGTGCCAGCAGGGAAAGGGACAGGGGGCGTCGGGGCACTGAAGCTTTCTTT. V usage is TRBV2 and J usage is TRBJ1-1; TRBD1 matches 12 bases. The CDR3 runs to 17 residues. The V gene end was trimmed by 6 bases and the J gene end by 4 bases; junction bases not matched to a gene: 12. Per germline, CDR1 SNHLY and CDR2 FYNNEI.

The chain couples TRBV12-3 or TRBV12-4 to TRBJ2-1, with 12 bases identical to TRBD2. The CDR3 sequence is 15 residues long. The ends lost 3 bases at V and 9 bases at J; junction bases unmatched: 6. The CDR3 region is CASSLALAGGREQFF. The CDR3 DNA follows: TGTGCCAGCAGTTTGGCACTAGCGGGAGGACGTGAGCAGTTCTTC.

This clonotype appeared a single time. Given a much more abundant clone one base away, this may be a read error. This chain uses TRBV29-1 with TRBJ1-3; TRBD1 matches at 9 bases. The ends lost 7 bases at V and 2 bases at J; junction bases unmatched: 9. This CDR3 has 15 amino acids. Per germline, CDR1 SQVTM and CDR2 ANQGSEA. CDR3 region: CSARKQGATGNTIYF. In DNA, the CDR3 is TGCAGCGCCCGTAAACAGGGGGCGACTGGAAACACCATATATTTT.

This clonotype has a handful of counts. V usage is TRBV3-1 and J usage is TRBJ1-3; no reliable D call. Germline assignment: CDR1 LGHDT and CDR2 YNNKEL (reference sequence). Trimming cost V 1 base and J 0 bases, with 10 bases left between them. The CDR3 runs to 16 residues. The CDR3 here is CASSQVVSNSGNTIYF. The DNA of the CDR3 is TGTGCCAGCAGCCAAGTGGTCAGCAACTCTGGAAACACCATATATTTT.

At least ten counts were recorded for this clonotype. The chain employs TRBV12-3 or TRBV12-4 and TRBJ1-5, with D possibly matching TRBD1 (5 bases). CDR3 size: 15 residues. The V end was cut by 5 bases, the J end by 4 bases, with 15 bases between. The CDR3 DNA is TGTGCCAGCAGTCCCGTTCGGGGGAGGAATCAGCCCCAGCATTTT. This codes for CASSPVRGRNQPQHF.

At least ten counts were recorded for this clonotype. This sequence joins TRBV6-1 and TRBJ2-1; the D call may be TRBD1 or TRBD2 (5 bases each). Germline V gene sequence: CDR1 MNHNS, CDR2 SASEGT. V was clipped by 10 bases and J by 6 bases, with 22 bases between them. The CDR3 totals 15 residues. The CDR3 sequence is CAIRDMVWGTNEQFF. In nucleotides, the CDR3 is TGTGCCATTCGGGATATGGTTTGGGGGACCAATGAGCAGTTCTTC.

This clonotype was observed at least ten times. CDR3 sequence: CASSHETGFVVSGYTF. As DNA, the CDR3 is TGTGCCAGCAGCCACGAGACAGGGTTTGTAGTGAGTGGCTACACCTTC. The chain couples TRBV7-9 to TRBJ1-2, with 7 bases that match TRBD1. The V and J ends lost 5 bases and 7 bases, in that order; junction bases with no gene match: 16. Germline CDR1 SEHNR, CDR2 FQNEAQ (reference sequence). The CDR3 loop spans 16 amino acids.